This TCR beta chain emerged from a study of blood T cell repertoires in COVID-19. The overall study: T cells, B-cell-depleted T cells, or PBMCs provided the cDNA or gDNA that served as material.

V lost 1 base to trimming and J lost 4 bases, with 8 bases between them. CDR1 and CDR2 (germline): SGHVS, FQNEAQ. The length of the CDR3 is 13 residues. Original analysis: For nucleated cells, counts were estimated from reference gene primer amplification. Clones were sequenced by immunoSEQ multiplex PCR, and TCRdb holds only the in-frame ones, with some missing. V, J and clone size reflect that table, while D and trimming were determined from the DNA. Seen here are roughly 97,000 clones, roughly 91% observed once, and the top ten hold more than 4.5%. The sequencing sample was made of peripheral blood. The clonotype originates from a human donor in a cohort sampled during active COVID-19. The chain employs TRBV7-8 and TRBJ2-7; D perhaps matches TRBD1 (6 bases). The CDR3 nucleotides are TGTGCCAGCAGCTTAGGCAGGGGATACGAGCAGTACTTC. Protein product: CASSLGRGYEQYF.